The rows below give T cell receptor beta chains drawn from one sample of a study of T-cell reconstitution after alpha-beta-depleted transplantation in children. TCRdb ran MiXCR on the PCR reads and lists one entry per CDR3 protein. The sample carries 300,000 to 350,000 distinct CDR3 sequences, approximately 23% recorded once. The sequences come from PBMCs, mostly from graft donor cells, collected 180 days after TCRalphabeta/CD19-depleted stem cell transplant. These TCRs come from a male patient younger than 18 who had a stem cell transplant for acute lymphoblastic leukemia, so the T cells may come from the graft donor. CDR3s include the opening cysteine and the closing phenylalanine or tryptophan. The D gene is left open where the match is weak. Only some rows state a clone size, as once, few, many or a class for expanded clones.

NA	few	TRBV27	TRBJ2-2	TGTGCCAGCCGGATTTCCTTCACCGGGGAGCTGTTTTTT	CASRISFTGELFF
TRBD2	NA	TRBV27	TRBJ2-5	TGTGCCAGCAGTCCGGCGACTAGCGGAGTTGAAGAGACCCAGTACTTC	CASSPATSGVEETQYF
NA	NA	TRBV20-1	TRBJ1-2	TGCAGTGCTAGGGACAACTCAAATGGCTACACCTTC	CSARDNSNGYTF
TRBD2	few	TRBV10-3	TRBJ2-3	TGTGCCATCAGTGAGGGGGAGGGCCGTACGCAGTATTTT	CAISEGEGRTQYF
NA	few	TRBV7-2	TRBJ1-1	TGTGCCAGCAGCTTAGACAGGCGAGGGACTGAAGCTTTCTTT	CASSLDRRGTEAFF
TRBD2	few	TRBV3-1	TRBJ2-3	TGTGCCAGCAGCCAAGGACTAGCGGCCTGGGCTTCGGGTGCGCAGTATTTT	CASSQGLAAWASGAQYF
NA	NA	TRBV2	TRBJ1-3	TGTGCCAGCAGGGGAGTAGGAAACACCATATATTTT	CASRGVGNTIYF
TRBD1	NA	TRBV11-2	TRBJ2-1	TGTGCCAGCAGCTCCGAGGACAGGGGCTACAATGAGCAGTTCTTC	CASSSEDRGYNEQFF
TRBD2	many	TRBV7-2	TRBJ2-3	TGTGCCAGCAGCACCGAAAGACTAGCGCTCACAGATACGCAGTATTTT	CASSTERLALTDTQYF
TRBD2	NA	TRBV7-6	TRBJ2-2	TGTGCCAGCAGCTTAGACCTAGCGGGAGACACCGGGGAGCTGTTTTTT	CASSLDLAGDTGELFF
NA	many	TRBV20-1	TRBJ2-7	TGCAGTGCTCCTCGCATGGACGGGATCTACGAGCAGTACTTC	CSAPRMDGIYEQYF
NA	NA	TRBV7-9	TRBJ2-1	TGTGCCAGCAGCTTCCGGACCCCGGAGTTCTTC	CASSFRTPEFF
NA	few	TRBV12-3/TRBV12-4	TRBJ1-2	TGTGCCAGCAGTTTACCCGGCGGCCGAGCTCGGGATTATGGCTACACCTTC	CASSLPGGRARDYGYTF
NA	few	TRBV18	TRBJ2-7	TGTGCCAGCTCACCAGGGGACAACTACGAGCAGTACTTC	CASSPGDNYEQYF
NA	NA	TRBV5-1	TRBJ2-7	TGCGCCAGCAGCTTTACAGGGTCCTACGAGCAGTACTTC	CASSFTGSYEQYF
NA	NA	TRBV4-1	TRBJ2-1	TGCGCCAGCAGCCGGTGGACTGACAATGAGCAGTTCTTC	CASSRWTDNEQFF
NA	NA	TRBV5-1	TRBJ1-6	TGCGCCAGCAGCTTGGACAGGATGTATTCACCCCTCCACTTT	CASSLDRMYSPLHF
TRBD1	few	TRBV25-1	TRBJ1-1	TGTGCCAGCAGTCTCAGGGGGCCTGAAGCTTTCTTT	CASSLRGPEAFF
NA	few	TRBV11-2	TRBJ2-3	TGTGCCAGCAGCTTAGAGGCTTCGGCGGATAGCACAGATACGCAGTATTTT	CASSLEASADSTDTQYF
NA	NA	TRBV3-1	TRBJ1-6	TGTGCCTGCAGCCAAAAGAAAGCGTCAGGGGCTTATTCACCCCTCCACTTT	CACSQKKASGAYSPLHF
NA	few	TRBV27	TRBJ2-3	TGTGCCAGCAGTTTATATGGACTATCCACAGATACGCAGTATTTT	CASSLYGLSTDTQYF
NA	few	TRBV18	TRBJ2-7	TGTGCCAGCTCACCACGTCAGGGAACATACTACGAGCAGTACTTC	CASSPRQGTYYEQYF
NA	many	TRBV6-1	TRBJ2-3	TGTGCCAGCAGTGACGGAGGGGGATTAGGCACAGATACGCAGTATTTT	CASSDGGGLGTDTQYF
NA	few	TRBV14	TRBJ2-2	TGTGCCAGCTTACACAGCCTTCAGGACACCGGGGAGCTGTTTTTT	CASLHSLQDTGELFF
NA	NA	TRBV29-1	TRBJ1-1	TGCACCGTGGATCGAGGGGTTTCGGCTGAAGCTTTCTTT	CTVDRGVSAEAFF
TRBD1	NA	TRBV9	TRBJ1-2	TGTGCCAGCAGCCCTCACGAGGGGGCGCAAGGCTATGGCTACACCTTC	CASSPHEGAQGYGYTF
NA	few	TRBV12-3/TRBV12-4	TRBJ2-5	TGTGCCAGCAGTTTACTGGCGAGCCAAGAGACCCAGTACTTC	CASSLLASQETQYF
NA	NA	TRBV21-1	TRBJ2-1	TGTGCCAGCCCTCGCCGAAGGACTAGCGCTTACAATGAGCAGTTCTTC	CASPRRRTSAYNEQFF
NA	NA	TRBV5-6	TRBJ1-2	TGTGCCAGCAGCCTCCTGGGGGCCCCGGTAGATAAGGATGGCTACACCTTC	CASSLLGAPVDKDGYTF
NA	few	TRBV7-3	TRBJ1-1	TGTGCCAGCAGCTTAACGTTCGGGAGGCGAGCGGACACTGAAGCTTTCTTT	CASSLTFGRRADTEAFF
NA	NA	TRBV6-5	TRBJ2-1	TGTGCCAGCAGTTACGGCGGGACCTACAATGAGCAGTTCTTC	CASSYGGTYNEQFF
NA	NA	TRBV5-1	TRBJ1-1	TGCGCCAGCCGGGGTTTGGGGGGTATGAACACTGAAGCTTTCTTT	CASRGLGGMNTEAFF
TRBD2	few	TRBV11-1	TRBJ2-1	TGTGCCAGCAGCTTAAGGGCGCACGGACTAGCGGGACTTAGCTCCTACAATGAGCAGTTCTTC	CASSLRAHGLAGLSSYNEQFF
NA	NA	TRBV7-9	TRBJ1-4	TGTGCCAGCAGCTTACTGGGTAGTAATGAAAAACTGTTTTTT	CASSLLGSNEKLFF
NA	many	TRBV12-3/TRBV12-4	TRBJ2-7	TGTGCCAGCAGTTGGGGCCACGAGCAGTACTTC	CASSWGHEQYF
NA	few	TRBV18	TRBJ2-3	TGTGCCAGCTCACCTTCACGCCGGGATACGCAGTATTTT	CASSPSRRDTQYF
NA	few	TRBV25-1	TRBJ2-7	TGTGCCAGCAGTGAAGGCCCGACAAGGCTCGAGCAGTACTTC	CASSEGPTRLEQYF
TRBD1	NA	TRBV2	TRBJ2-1	TGTGCCAGCAGACCGGGACAGACCTTCTTC	CASRPGQTFF
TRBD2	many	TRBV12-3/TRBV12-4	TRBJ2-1	TGTGCCAGCAGGGCCAGCGGGAGGTGGTCCTACAATGAGCAGTTCTTC	CASRASGRWSYNEQFF
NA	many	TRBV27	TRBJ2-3	TGTGCCAGCAGTTTATCGCGGTTCCCAGATACGCAGTATTTT	CASSLSRFPDTQYF
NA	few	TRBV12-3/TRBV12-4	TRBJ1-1	TGTGCCAGCAGTTTACAACGCGCGGGTTCAGCTTTCTTT	CASSLQRAGSAFF
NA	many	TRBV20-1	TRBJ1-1	TGCAGTGCTAGCCCAGGGGAGAGTAGGTGGGCTGAAGCTTTCTTT	CSASPGESRWAEAFF
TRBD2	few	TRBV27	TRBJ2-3	TGTGCCAGCACCAATAAAGGACTAGCGCGCACAGATACGCAGTATTTT	CASTNKGLARTDTQYF
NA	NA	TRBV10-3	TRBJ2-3	TGTGCCATCAGCCCTGGACAGAGCTTTAGCACAGATACGCAGTATTTT	CAISPGQSFSTDTQYF
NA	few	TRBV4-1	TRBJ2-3	TGCGCCAGCAGCCTCCAGATGCCCCTCTCTAGGGCAGATACGCAGTATTTT	CASSLQMPLSRADTQYF
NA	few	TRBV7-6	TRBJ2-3	TGTGCCAGCAGCTTATTCGGGGGATTGACTAGCACAGATACGCAGTATTTT	CASSLFGGLTSTDTQYF
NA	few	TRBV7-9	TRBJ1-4	TGTGCCAGCAGCTTGAAGATTTCAGGAACTAATGAAAAACTGTTTTTT	CASSLKISGTNEKLFF
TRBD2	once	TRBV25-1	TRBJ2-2	TGTGCCAGCAGTGGCAGACTAGCGGGAAGGACCGGGGAGCTGTTTTTT	CASSGRLAGRTGELFF
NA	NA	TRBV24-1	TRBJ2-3	TGTGCCACCAGTGATTCCGGAAGGGGAGATACGCAGTATTTT	CATSDSGRGDTQYF
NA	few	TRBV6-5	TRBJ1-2	TGTGCCAGCAGTTACCGGGATCGCTATGGCTACACCTTC	CASSYRDRYGYTF
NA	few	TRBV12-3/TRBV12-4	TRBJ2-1	TGTGCCAGCAGTAGACAGGGAGGTACCTACAATGAGCAGTTCTTC	CASSRQGGTYNEQFF
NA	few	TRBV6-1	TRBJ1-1	TGTGCCAGCACGGCAGGTATAAACACTGAAGCTTTCTTT	CASTAGINTEAFF
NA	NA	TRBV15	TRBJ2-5	TGTGCCACCAGCAGAGACGGGGGCCCAGAGACCCAGTACTTC	CATSRDGGPETQYF
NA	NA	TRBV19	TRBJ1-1	TGTGCCAGTAGTATAGGGCAGACTGAAGCTTTCTTT	CASSIGQTEAFF
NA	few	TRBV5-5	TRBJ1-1	TGTGCCAGCAGCTTGACGCCGGGCATCCGGATGAACACTGAAGCTTTCTTT	CASSLTPGIRMNTEAFF
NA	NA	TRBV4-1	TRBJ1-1	TGCGCCAGCAGCCCGCCCCCTGCAGGGAGGACTGAAGCTTTCTTT	CASSPPPAGRTEAFF
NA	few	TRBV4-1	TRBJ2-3	TGCGCCAGCAGCCAAGATAGAGGGTCTGCTACGCAGTATTTT	CASSQDRGSATQYF
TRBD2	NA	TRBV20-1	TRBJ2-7	TGCAGTGCTAGACGAATCTATAGCGGGAGGGCCTACGAGCAGTACTTC	CSARRIYSGRAYEQYF
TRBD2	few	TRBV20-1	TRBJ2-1	TGCAGTGCTAAAATAATAGCGGGACCCCACAATGAGCAGTTCTTC	CSAKIIAGPHNEQFF